These 30 T cell receptor beta chains share one sample of origin, sequenced in a study of shared clonotypes between healthy human individuals. Naive CD8 isolation took CD45RO-negative cells positively selected for CCR7 and excluded terminally differentiated effector memory CD45RA+ cells. Using immunoSEQ multiplex PCR, the repertoire was profiled, and TCRdb retains in-frame clones only, with some absent. The sample holds about 2.1 million clones, around 95% seen once. The source material was naive CD8+ T cells from PBMCs. The receptors stem from a man in his late teens or twenties in good health. Some clones in this sample may be carry-over from other donors' samples.

The chain is built from TRBV11-2 and TRBJ1-1; the D is unclear. Trimming shortened V by 1 base and J by 2 bases, and 11 bases separated the two germline ends. The CDR3 has 15 residues. Germline V CDR1 and CDR2: SGHAT, FQNNGV. The CDR3, as DNA: TGTGCCAGCAGCTTAGTTTCTCGGACTAACACTGAAGCTTTCTTT. It encodes CASSLVSRTNTEAFF.

The chain recombines TRBV2 with TRBJ1-1, with TRBD1 as a possible D gene (6 bases). Deletions cut 2 bases from V and 3 bases from J, with 13 bases between. CDR3 length: 15 residues. Looked up from germline, CDR1 is SNHLY and CDR2 is FYNNEI. CDR3 coding DNA: TGTGCCAGCAGTGAACTGCCAGGGGCTTACACTGAAGCTTTCTTT. Protein: CASSELPGAYTEAFF. The full variable domain, in which reference TRBV2 and TRBJ1-1 provide the parts outside the CDR3, is EPEVTQTPSHQVTQMGQEVILRCVPISNHLYFYWYRQILGQKVEFLVSFYNNEISEKSEIFDDQFSVERPDGSNFTLKIRSTKLEDSAMYFCASSELPGAYTEAFFGQGTRLTVV.

The chain is built from TRBV19 and TRBJ2-7, with no clear D. The V gene's germline CDR1 is LNHDA and CDR2 SQIVND (reference sequence). V lost 5 bases and J lost 4, with 18 bases in between. The CDR3 is made up of 15 amino acids. CDR3 coding DNA: TGTGCCAGTAGTTCCGGATCCGCATCCCTTTACGAGCAGTACTTC. Protein sequence: CASSSGSASLYEQYF.

The J gene is TRBJ2-3, the V gene TRBV2, with D hard to call. The CDR3 spans 14 residues. V lost 3 bases to trimming and J lost 4 bases, with 11 bases between them. In germline, CDR1 is SNHLY, CDR2 FYNNEI. The CDR3 region is CASSETARADTQYF. As DNA, the CDR3 is TGTGCCAGCAGTGAGACCGCTCGGGCAGATACGCAGTATTTT.

The chain recombines TRBV9 with TRBJ2-7, with D tentatively TRBD1 (5 bases). The CDR3 extends over 15 amino acids. V lost 0 bases, J lost 7 bases, and 17 bases lay in between. CDR1 is SGDLS, CDR2 YYNGEE, per germline. CDR3 bases: TGTGCCAGCAGCGTAGATGGGGCCCCACTACGAGAGCAGTACTTC. Its protein product is CASSVDGAPLREQYF.

The V gene is TRBV7-3, the J gene TRBJ2-5, with a weak D call TRBD1 (5 bases). V lost 5 bases and J 2 bases, leaving 9 bases between the germline ends. The CDR3 is made up of 13 amino acids. Germline CDR1 SGHTA, CDR2 FQGTGA. CDR3 DNA: TGTGCCAGCAGCGTCAGGGATCAAGAGACCCAGTACTTC. It specifies CASSVRDQETQYF.

This clone was seen only a few times. The genes are TRBV9 and TRBJ1-5; D unresolved. V lost 1 base and J 4 bases, leaving 9 bases between the germline ends. CDR1 and CDR2 from the germline V gene are SGDLS and YYNGEE. The CDR3 is made up of 14 amino acids. CDR3 residues: CASSVWQSNQPQHF. For the CDR3, the DNA is TGTGCCAGCAGCGTATGGCAGTCTAATCAGCCCCAGCATTTT.

V and J are TRBV5-5 and TRBJ2-7; 12 bases line up with TRBD2. The CDR3 has 13 amino acids. The V and J ends lost 6 bases and 4 bases, in that order; junction bases with no gene match: 2. From germline, CDR1 is SGHKS and CDR2 YYEKEE (reference sequence). The CDR3: CASTTSGRYEQYF. The CDR3 nucleotides are TGTGCCAGCACCACTAGCGGGAGGTACGAGCAGTACTTC.

The chain uses TRBV6-6 and TRBJ1-2; D possibly corresponds to TRBD1 (6 bases). Trimming shortened V by 2 bases and J by 8 bases, and 18 bases separated the two germline ends. Germline CDR1 MNHNY, CDR2 SVGAGI (reference sequence). CDR3 size: 15 residues. As DNA, the CDR3 is TGTGCCAGCAGTTACATCCGGGGGCAGATGGAGGGCTACACCTTC. Encoded protein: CASSYIRGQMEGYTF.

The chain's CDR3 is CASSLVAGTGGSTDTQYF. The DNA of the CDR3 is TGCGCCAGCAGCTTGGTGGCCGGGACAGGGGGAAGCACAGATACGCAGTATTTT. V usage is TRBV5-1 and J usage is TRBJ2-3; 11 positions match TRBD1. This CDR3 comprises 18 residues. The V segment lost 0 bases and the J segment 0 bases; nucleotides outside the gene matches: 6. Germline-derived CDR1 and CDR2 are SGHRS and YFSETQ.

The chain links TRBV2 to TRBJ2-5; D is possibly TRBD2 (5 bases). Germline CDR1 is SNHLY and CDR2 is FYNNEI. Trimming cost V 7 bases and J 1 base, with 13 bases left between them. CDR3 length: 14 amino acids. The CDR3 DNA reads TGTGCCAGCACGGCCGGAGGAACCCAAGAGACCCAGTACTTC. This gives the protein CASTAGGTQETQYF.

This rearrangement joins TRBV6-6 to TRBJ1-3, with TRBD1 as a possible D gene (5 bases). The germline CDR1 and CDR2 sequences are MNHNY and SVGAGI (reference sequence). Trimming took 0 bases from V and 3 from J, leaving 12 bases between them. CDR3 size: 16 residues. Written as DNA, the CDR3 is TGTGCCAGCAGTTACTCGACCCAGGGCATTGGAAACACCATATATTTT. Protein product: CASSYSTQGIGNTIYF.

The genes are TRBV6-5 and TRBJ2-7; 8 bases line up with TRBD1. V lost 4 bases and J lost 2; bases outside the gene matches: 10. CDR3 length: 16 residues. Germline V gene lookup returns CDR1 MNHEY and CDR2 SVGAGI. The CDR3 sequence: CASSSAWTGTPYEQYF. The CDR3 DNA reads as TGTGCCAGCAGTTCTGCCTGGACAGGGACCCCCTACGAGCAGTACTTC.

As concerns this clone: Other DNA variants within this sample encode the same CDR3. The chain has TRBV27 and TRBJ1-5; unclear D gene. Deletions cut 3 bases from V and 4 bases from J, with 4 bases between. This CDR3 spans 12 amino acids. CDR1 is MNHEY and CDR2 is SMNVEV in the germline V gene (reference sequence). The CDR3 region is CASSFQNQPQHF. In DNA form, the CDR3 reads TGTGCCAGCAGTTTTCAGAATCAGCCCCAGCATTTT.

The chain recombines TRBV2 with TRBJ2-7; TRBD1 aligns across 10 bases. V trimming: 6 bases; J trimming: 4 bases; junction bases outside the gene matches: 15. The CDR3 is 17 residues long. Germline V CDR1 and CDR2: SNHLY, FYNNEI. CDR3 amino acids: CASSEQYRDRGRYEQYF. The DNA for the CDR3 is TGTGCCAGCAGCGAACAATACCGGGACAGGGGTCGGTACGAGCAGTACTTC.

The chain couples TRBV19 to TRBJ2-7; 10 bases are shared with TRBD2. CDR3 length: 15 residues. Germline CDR1 is LNHDA and CDR2 is SQIVND (reference sequence). V dropped 5 bases and J dropped 1; count of bases not matched to a gene: 5. CDR3 nucleotide sequence: TGTGCCAGTAGTTTCCGGACTAGCGGTTCCTACGAGCAGTACTTC. Translating it yields CASSFRTSGSYEQYF.

This clone was found once. The rearrangement links TRBV28 to TRBJ2-7; 8 bases are shared with TRBD2. The germline CDR1 and CDR2 sequences are MDHEN and SYDVKM. With 5 bases clipped from V and 0 bases from J, the junction kept 6 bases outside the gene matches. The CDR3 loop spans 15 amino acids. The CDR3 sequence is CASSLRSGGSYEQYF. The CDR3 DNA reads TGTGCCAGCAGTCTCCGCAGCGGGGGCTCCTACGAGCAGTACTTC. Full variable domain (outside the CDR3, taken from reference TRBV28 and TRBJ2-7): DVKVTQSSRYLVKRTGEKVFLECVQDMDHENMFWYRQDPGLGLRLIYFSYDVKMKEKGDIPEGYSVSREKKERFSLILESASTNQTSMYLCASSLRSGGSYEQYFGPGTRLTVT.

The chain links TRBV27 to TRBJ2-7, with TRBD2 identical over 7 bases. J gave up 1 base and V 3 bases, and 9 bases lay outside the gene matches. This CDR3 is 16 amino acids long. Germline V gene lookup returns CDR1 MNHEY and CDR2 SMNVEV (reference sequence). The CDR3 DNA follows: TGTGCCAGCAGTTTGTCGGCGGGAGAGAGGTCCTACGAGCAGTACTTC. It codes for CASSLSAGERSYEQYF.

The chain joins TRBV5-1 to TRBJ1-1, with 8 bases matching TRBD1. The germline V gene encodes CDR1 SGHRS and CDR2 YFSETQ. J lost 1 base, V lost 4 bases, and 6 bases had no gene match. CDR3 length equals 15 residues. The CDR3 loop is CASSQGTGRNTEAFF. The CDR3 region has the DNA TGCGCCAGCAGCCAAGGGACAGGTAGGAACACTGAAGCTTTCTTT.

J is TRBJ1-1 and V is TRBV6-1, with D perhaps matching TRBD1 (5 bases). Germline CDR1 MNHNS, CDR2 SASEGT. V shed 7 bases and J shed 7 bases, with 19 bases lying between them. The CDR3 has 14 amino acids. The CDR3 DNA reads TGTGCCAGCATCCCCCACTGGGGCGGGAGTGAAGCTTTCTTT. It yields the protein CASIPHWGGSEAFF.

The J gene is TRBJ1-4, the V gene TRBV7-9, with D possibly TRBD1 on 6 matching bases. The CDR3 totals 18 residues. Trimming stripped 4 bases from V and 5 bases from J, with 23 bases between. The V gene's germline CDR1 is SEHNR and CDR2 FQNEAQ (reference sequence). Here the CDR3 reads CASSSTRGLGQQNEKLFF. CDR3 coding DNA: TGTGCCAGCAGCTCGACTCGCGGCCTGGGACAACAGAATGAAAAACTGTTTTTT.

The V and J genes are TRBV2 and TRBJ1-2, with 7 bases fitting TRBD1. In germline, CDR1 is SNHLY, CDR2 FYNNEI. This CDR3 is 16 amino acids long. J gave up 3 bases and V 6 bases, and 13 bases lay outside the gene matches. The CDR3 region is CASRTTSGTAHYGYTF. The CDR3 coding sequence is TGTGCCAGCAGGACGACCTCCGGGACAGCGCACTATGGCTACACCTTC. The full variable domain, rest sourced from reference TRBV2 and TRBJ1-2, is EPEVTQTPSHQVTQMGQEVILRCVPISNHLYFYWYRQILGQKVEFLVSFYNNEISEKSEIFDDQFSVERPDGSNFTLKIRSTKLEDSAMYFCASRTTSGTAHYGYTFGSGTRLTVV.

V and J are TRBV27 and TRBJ1-1, with D perhaps TRBD1 (6 bases). Germline V gene data show CDR1 as MNHEY and CDR2 as SMNVEV (reference sequence). This CDR3 region has 14 residues. V was trimmed by 6 bases and J by 0 bases, leaving 11 bases between them. The CDR3 DNA reads as TGTGCCAGCAGCAAATGGACAGTGAACACTGAAGCTTTCTTT. Residues: CASSKWTVNTEAFF.

This clone was found once. The chain couples TRBV19 to TRBJ1-1; possibly TRBD1 for D (5 bases). V was pared by 2 bases and J by 1 base, with 20 bases between. The V gene's germline CDR1 is LNHDA and CDR2 SQIVND (reference sequence). The CDR3 spans 18 residues. The CDR3 sequence: CASSISPTLGQKNTEAFF. CDR3 sequence (DNA): TGTGCCAGTAGTATATCCCCCACCCTGGGGCAAAAGAACACTGAAGCTTTCTTT.

This clone was seen once. CDR3 in DNA: TGTGCCAGCAGCTCCCGACAGGCAGGACAGCCCCAGCATTTT. It translates to CASSSRQAGQPQHF. The chain combines TRBV5-6 with TRBJ1-5; weak D call: TRBD1 (6 bases). V lost 3 bases to trimming and J lost 7 bases, with 14 bases between them. Germline V CDR1 and CDR2: SGHDT, YYEEEE. CDR3 length equals 14 residues. The full variable domain, with the rest looked up from reference TRBV5-6 and TRBJ1-5, is DAGVTQSPTHLIKTRGQQVTLRCSPKSGHDTVSWYQQALGQGPQFIFQYYEEEERQRGNFPDRFSGHQFPNYSSELNVNALLLGDSALYLCASSSRQAGQPQHFGDGTRLSIL.

The chain joins TRBV2 to TRBJ1-1; a weak D match, TRBD1 (6 bases). The CDR3 consists of 15 residues. V was cut by 5 bases and J by 0 bases, with 13 bases left in between. Looked up from germline, CDR1 is SNHLY and CDR2 is FYNNEI. CDR3 sequence reads: CASSSDRKMNTEAFF. CDR3 DNA: TGTGCCAGCAGTTCGGACAGAAAAATGAACACTGAAGCTTTCTTT.

The chain links TRBV28 to TRBJ2-2; 8 positions match TRBD1. The CDR3 consists of 13 residues. Germline CDR1 MDHEN, CDR2 SYDVKM. Germline trimming cut 5 bases from V and 5 bases from J; bases unmatched to any gene: 1. The CDR3 DNA reads as TGTGCCAGCAGTCACAGGGGGACCGGGGAGCTGTTTTTT. As protein: CASSHRGTGELFF.

V is TRBV4-2 and J is TRBJ2-1, with D maybe TRBD2 (6 bases). CDR1 and CDR2 from the germline V gene are LGHNA and YNFKEQ. The CDR3 sequence is 13 residues long. V was clipped by 3 bases and J by 8 bases, with 11 bases between them. In nucleotides, the CDR3 is TGTGCCAGCAGCCACGGAGGGGTGGATGAGCAGTTCTTC. The encoded protein is CASSHGGVDEQFF.

V gene TRBV7-9 combines with J gene TRBJ2-2, with TRBD2 as a possible D gene (5 bases). The germline V gene has CDR1 SEHNR and CDR2 FQNEAQ (reference sequence). The V end lost 1 base, the J end lost 6 bases, and 18 bases lay between the germline ends. This CDR3 comprises 17 residues. The CDR3 region is CASSLGAAVSRAGELFF. The DNA of the CDR3 is TGTGCCAGCAGCTTAGGAGCGGCAGTATCTCGTGCCGGGGAGCTGTTTTTT.

The chain is built from TRBV14 and TRBJ1-1; D unresolved. The CDR3 covers 15 residues. Germline assignment: CDR1 SGHDN and CDR2 FVKESK. The V end lost 0 bases, the J end lost 1 base, and 9 bases lay between the germline ends. The DNA of the CDR3 is TGTGCCAGCAGCCAAGACCAACGGCGGAACACTGAAGCTTTCTTT. As protein: CASSQDQRRNTEAFF.